This T cell receptor (beta chain) originates from a study of a mutant IDH1 vaccine in newly diagnosed glioma. As to time point: baseline, week 1 (first vaccination visit). Treatment described: pre-vaccination baseline after standard-of-care therapy. Produced via immunoSEQ multiplex PCR; TCRdb's table is partial and in-frame only. Found here are over 75,000 clones, around 90% of them singletons; the top ten hold around 0.6%. The V and J ends lost 3 bases and 2 bases respectively, with 8 bases between them. This CDR3 comprises 15 residues. Germline CDR1 is LNHDA and CDR2 is SQIVND (reference sequence). The V gene is TRBV19, the J gene TRBJ2-6; maybe TRBD1 (6 bases). This material consisted of PBMCs, taken from a glioma patient treated with radiotherapy, temozolomide or both. The receptor was isolated from a woman in her forties or fifties with glioma. The CDR3 spells CASSIRGPGANVLTF. The DNA of the CDR3 is TGTGCCAGTAGTATCAGGGGCCCTGGGGCCAACGTCCTGACTTTC. The full variable domain, completed using reference TRBV19 and TRBJ2-6, is DGGITQSPKYLFRKEGQNVTLSCEQNLNHDAMYWYRQDPGQGLRLIYYSQIVNDFQKGDIAEGYSVSREKKESFPLTVTSAQKNPTAFYLCASSIRGPGANVLTFGAGSRLTVL.